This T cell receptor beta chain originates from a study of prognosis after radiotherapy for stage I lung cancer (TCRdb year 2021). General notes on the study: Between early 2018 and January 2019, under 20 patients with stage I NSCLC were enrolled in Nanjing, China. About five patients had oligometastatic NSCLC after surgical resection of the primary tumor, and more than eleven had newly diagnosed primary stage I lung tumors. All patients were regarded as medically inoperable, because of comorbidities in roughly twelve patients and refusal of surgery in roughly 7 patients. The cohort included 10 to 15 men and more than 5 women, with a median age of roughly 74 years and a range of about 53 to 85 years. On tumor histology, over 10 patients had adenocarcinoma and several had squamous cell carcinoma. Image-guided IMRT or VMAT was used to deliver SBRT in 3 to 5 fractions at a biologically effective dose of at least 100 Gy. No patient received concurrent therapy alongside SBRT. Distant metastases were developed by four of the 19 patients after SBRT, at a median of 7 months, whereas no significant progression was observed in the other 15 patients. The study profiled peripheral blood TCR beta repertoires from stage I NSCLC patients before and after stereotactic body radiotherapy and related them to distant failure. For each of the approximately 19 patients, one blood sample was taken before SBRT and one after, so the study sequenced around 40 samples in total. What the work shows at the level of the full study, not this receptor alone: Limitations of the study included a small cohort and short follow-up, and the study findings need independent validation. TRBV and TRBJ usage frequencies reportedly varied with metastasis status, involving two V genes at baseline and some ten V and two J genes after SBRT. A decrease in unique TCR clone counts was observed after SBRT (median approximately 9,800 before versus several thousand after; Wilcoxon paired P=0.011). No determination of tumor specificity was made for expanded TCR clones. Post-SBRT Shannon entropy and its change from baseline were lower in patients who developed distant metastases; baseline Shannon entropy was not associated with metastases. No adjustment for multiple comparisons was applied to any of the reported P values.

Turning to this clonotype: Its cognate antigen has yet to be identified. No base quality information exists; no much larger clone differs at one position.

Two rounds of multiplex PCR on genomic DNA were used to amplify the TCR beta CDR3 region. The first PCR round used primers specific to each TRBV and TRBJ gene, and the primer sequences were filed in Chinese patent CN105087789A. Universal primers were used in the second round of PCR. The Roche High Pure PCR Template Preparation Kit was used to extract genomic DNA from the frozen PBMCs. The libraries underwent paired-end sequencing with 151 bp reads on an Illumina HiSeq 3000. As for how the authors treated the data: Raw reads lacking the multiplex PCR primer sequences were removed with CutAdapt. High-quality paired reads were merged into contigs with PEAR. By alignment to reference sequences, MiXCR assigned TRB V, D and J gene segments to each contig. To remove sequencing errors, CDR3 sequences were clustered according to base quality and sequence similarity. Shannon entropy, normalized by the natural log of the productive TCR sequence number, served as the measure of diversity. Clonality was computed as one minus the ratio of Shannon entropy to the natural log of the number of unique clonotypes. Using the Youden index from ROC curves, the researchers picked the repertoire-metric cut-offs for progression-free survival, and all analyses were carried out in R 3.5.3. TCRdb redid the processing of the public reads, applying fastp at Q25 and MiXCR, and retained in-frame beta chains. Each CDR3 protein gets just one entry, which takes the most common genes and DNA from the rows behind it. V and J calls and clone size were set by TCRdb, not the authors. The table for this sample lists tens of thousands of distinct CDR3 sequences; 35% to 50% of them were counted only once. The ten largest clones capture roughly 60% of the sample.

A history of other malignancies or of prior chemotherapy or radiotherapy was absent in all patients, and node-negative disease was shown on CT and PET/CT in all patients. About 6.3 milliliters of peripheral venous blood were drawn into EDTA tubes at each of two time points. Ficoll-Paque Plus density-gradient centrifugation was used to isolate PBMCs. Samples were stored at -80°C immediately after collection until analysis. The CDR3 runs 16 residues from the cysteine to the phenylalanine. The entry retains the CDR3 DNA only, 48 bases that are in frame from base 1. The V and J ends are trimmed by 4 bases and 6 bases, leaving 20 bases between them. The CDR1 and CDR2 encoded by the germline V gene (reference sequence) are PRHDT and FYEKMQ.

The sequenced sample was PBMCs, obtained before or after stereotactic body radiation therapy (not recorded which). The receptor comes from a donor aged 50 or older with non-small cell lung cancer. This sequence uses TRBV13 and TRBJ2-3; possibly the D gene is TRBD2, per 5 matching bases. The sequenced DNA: TGTGCCAGCAGCTCCCACCAAGCGGTCCTGGGGGATACGCAGTATTTT. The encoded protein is CASSSHQAVLGDTQYF.